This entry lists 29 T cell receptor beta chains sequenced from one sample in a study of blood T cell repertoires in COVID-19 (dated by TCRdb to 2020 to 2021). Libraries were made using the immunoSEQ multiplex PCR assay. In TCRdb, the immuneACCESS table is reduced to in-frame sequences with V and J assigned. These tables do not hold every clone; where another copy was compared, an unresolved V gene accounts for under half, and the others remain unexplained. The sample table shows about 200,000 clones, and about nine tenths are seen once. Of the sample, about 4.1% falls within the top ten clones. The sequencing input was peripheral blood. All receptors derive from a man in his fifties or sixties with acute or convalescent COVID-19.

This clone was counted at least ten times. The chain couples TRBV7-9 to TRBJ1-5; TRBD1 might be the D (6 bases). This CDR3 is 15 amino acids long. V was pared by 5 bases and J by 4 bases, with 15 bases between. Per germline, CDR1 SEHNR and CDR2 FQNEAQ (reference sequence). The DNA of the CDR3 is TGTGCCAGCAGCCTATGGACCGGACAGAATCAGCCCCAGCATTTT. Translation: CASSLWTGQNQPQHF.

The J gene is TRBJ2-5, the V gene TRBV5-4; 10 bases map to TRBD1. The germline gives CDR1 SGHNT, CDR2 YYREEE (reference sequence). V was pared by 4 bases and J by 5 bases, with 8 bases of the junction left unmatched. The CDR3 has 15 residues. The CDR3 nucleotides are TGTGCCAGCAGCCCCCGGACAGGGGGTGGTGAGACCCAGTACTTC. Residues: CASSPRTGGGETQYF.

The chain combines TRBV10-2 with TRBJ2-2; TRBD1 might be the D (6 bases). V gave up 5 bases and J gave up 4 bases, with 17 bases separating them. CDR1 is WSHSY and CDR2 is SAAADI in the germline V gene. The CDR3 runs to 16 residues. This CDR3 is CASSQQGRRVTGELFF. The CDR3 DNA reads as TGCGCCAGCAGTCAACAGGGCCGACGGGTCACCGGGGAGCTGTTTTTT.

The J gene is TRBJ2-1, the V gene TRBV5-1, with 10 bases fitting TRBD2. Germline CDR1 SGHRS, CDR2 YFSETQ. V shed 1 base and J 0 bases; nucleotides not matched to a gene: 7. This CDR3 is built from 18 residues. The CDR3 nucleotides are TGCGCCAGCAGCTTGATTCCTAGCGGGGGAAACTCCTACAATGAGCAGTTCTTC. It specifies CASSLIPSGGNSYNEQFF.

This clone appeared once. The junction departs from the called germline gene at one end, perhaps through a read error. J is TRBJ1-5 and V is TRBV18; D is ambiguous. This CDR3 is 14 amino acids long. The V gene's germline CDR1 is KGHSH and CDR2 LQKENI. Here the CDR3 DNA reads TGTGCCAGCTCACCACTTGGTAGCAGTCAGCCCCAGCATTTT. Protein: CASSPLGSSQPQHF.

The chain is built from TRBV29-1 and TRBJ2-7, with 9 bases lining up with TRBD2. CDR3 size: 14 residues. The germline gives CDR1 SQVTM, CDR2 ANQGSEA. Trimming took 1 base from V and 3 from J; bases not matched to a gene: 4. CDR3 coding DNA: TGCAGCGTTGAAGGAGTAGCGGGGGACTACGAGCAGTACTTC. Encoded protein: CSVEGVAGDYEQYF.

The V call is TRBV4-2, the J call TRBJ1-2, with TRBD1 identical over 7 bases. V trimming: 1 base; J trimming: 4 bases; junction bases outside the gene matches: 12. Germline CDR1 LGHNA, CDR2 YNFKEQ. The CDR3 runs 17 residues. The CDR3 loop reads CASSQAGTGALSYGYTF. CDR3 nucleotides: TGTGCCAGCAGCCAAGCTGGCACAGGGGCTTTGAGCTATGGCTACACCTTC.

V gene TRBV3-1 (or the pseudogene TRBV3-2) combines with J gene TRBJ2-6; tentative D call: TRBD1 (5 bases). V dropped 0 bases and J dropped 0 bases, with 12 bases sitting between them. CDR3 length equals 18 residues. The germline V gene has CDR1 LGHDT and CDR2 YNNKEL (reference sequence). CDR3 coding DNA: TGTGCCAGCAGCCAAGATTACGCAGGACACTCTGGGGCCAACGTCCTGACTTTC. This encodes CASSQDYAGHSGANVLTF.

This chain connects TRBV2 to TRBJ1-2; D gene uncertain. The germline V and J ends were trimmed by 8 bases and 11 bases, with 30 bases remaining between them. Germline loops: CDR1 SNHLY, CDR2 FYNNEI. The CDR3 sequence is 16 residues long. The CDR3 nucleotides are TGTGCCAGCCAGAGGAACTACGGGTCCCTACAAGTTATTTACACCTTC. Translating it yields CASQRNYGSLQVIYTF.

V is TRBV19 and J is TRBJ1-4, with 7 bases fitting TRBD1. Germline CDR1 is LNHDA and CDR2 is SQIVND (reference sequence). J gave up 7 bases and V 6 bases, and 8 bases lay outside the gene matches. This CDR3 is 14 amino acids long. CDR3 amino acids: CASRRQGSAEKLFF. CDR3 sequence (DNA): TGTGCCAGTAGAAGACAGGGCTCGGCTGAAAAACTGTTTTTT.

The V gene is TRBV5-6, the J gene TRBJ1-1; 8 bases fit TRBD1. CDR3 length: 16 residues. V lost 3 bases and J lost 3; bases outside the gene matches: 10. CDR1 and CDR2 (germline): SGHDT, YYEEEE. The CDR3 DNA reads TGTGCCAGCAGCTCCCCGGACAGGGCTGATCACACTGAAGCTTTCTTT. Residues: CASSSPDRADHTEAFF.

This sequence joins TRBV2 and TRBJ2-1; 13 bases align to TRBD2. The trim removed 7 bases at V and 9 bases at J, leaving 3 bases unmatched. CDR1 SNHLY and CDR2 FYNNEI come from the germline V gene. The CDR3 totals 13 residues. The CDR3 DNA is TGTGCCAGCAAGGGACTAGCGGGGACTGAGCAGTTCTTC. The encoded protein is CASKGLAGTEQFF.

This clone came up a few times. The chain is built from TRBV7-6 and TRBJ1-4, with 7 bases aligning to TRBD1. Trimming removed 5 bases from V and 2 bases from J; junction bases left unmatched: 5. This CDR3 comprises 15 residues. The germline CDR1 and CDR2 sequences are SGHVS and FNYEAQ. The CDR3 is CASSGRQGTNEKLFF. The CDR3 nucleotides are TGTGCCAGCAGCGGGAGACAGGGCACTAATGAAAAACTGTTTTTT.

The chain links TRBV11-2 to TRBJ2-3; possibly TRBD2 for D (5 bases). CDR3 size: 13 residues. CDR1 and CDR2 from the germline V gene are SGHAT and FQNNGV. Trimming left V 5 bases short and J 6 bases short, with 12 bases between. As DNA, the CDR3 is TGTGCCAGCAGCGTGGACTGGCGGGATACGCAGTATTTT. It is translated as CASSVDWRDTQYF.

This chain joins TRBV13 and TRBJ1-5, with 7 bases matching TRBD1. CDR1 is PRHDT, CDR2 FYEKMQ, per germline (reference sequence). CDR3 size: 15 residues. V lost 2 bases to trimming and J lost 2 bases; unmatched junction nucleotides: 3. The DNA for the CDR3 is TGTGCCAGCAGCTTACGACAGGGCGGCAATCAGCCCCAGCATTTT. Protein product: CASSLRQGGNQPQHF.

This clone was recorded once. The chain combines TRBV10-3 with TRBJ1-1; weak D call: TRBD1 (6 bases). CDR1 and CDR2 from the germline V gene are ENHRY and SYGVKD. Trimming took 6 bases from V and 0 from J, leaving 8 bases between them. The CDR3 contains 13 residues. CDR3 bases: TGTGCCATCAGGGGACACCTGAACACTGAAGCTTTCTTT. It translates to CAIRGHLNTEAFF.

The CDR3 DNA is TGCGCCAGCAGCTTCGTGAAAGCGGGCTATGGCTACACCTTC. This encodes CASSFVKAGYGYTF. The chain links TRBV5-1 to TRBJ1-2; D remains ambiguous. V was shortened by 2 bases and J by 4 bases, with 12 bases between the two germline ends. Germline CDR1 SGHRS, CDR2 YFSETQ. The CDR3 is 14 residues long.

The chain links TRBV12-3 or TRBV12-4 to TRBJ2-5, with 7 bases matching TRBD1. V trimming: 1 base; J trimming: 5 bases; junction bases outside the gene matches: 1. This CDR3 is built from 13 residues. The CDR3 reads CASSLDRGETQYF. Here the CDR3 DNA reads TGTGCCAGCAGTTTAGACAGGGGCGAGACCCAGTACTTC.

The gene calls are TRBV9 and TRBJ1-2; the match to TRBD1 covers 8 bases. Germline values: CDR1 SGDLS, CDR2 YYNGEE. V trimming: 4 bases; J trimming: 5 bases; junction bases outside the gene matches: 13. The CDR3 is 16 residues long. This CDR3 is CASSPADRERTYGYTF. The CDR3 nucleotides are TGTGCCAGCAGCCCAGCGGACAGGGAGAGGACTTATGGCTACACCTTC.

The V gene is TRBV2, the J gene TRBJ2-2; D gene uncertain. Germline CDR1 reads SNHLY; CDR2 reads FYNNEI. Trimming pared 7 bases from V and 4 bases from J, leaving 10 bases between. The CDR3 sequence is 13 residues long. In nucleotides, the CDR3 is TGTGCCAGCATGTTCAGGATCACCGGGGAGCTGTTTTTT. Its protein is CASMFRITGELFF.

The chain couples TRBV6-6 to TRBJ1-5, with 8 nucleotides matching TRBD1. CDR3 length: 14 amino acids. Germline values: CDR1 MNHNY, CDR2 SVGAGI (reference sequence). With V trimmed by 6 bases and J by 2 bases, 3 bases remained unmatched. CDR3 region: CASSGQGRNQPQHF. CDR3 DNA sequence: TGTGCCAGCAGCGGACAGGGCCGCAATCAGCCCCAGCATTTT.

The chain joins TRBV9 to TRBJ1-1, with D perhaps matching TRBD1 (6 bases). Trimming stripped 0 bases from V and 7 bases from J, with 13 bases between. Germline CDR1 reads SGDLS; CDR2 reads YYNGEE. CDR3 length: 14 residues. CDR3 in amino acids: CASSVVQGRSEAFF. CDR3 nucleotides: TGTGCCAGCAGCGTAGTTCAGGGGCGCAGTGAAGCTTTCTTT.

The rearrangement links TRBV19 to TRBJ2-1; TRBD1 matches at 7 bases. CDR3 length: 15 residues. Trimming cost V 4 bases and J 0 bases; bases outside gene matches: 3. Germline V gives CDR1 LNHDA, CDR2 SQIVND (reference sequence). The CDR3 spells CASSTTGTSYNEQFF. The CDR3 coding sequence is TGTGCCAGTAGTACGACAGGGACCTCCTACAATGAGCAGTTCTTC.

CDR3 nucleotide sequence: TGTGCCAGCAGGGAGCGGGGGGGCGCTAGCACAGATACGCAGTATTTT. Residues: CASRERGGASTDTQYF. The chain carries TRBV6-6 and TRBJ2-3; TRBD2 matches at 10 bases. The V gene end was trimmed by 6 bases and the J gene end by 0 bases; junction bases not matched to a gene: 6. The germline gives CDR1 MNHNY, CDR2 SVGAGI (reference sequence). The CDR3 runs 16 residues.

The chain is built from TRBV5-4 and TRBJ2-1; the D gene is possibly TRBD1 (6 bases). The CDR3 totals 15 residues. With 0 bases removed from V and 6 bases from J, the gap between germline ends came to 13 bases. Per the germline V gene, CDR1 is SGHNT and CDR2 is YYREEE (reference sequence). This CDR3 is CASSLDTGLGNEQFF. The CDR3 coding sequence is TGTGCCAGCAGCTTGGATACAGGGTTAGGCAATGAGCAGTTCTTC.

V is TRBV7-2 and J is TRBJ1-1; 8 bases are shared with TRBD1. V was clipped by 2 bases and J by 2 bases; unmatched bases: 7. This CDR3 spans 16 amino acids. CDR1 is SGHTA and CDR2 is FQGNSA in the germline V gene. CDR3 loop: CASSLPWDRINTEAFF. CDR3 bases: TGTGCCAGCAGCTTACCTTGGGACAGGATAAACACTGAAGCTTTCTTT.

CDR3 in DNA: TGTGCCAGTAGCCCGGGACAGGGAGTCGCAGATACGCAGTATTTT. Protein product: CASSPGQGVADTQYF. This chain joins TRBV19 and TRBJ2-3; TRBD1 matches at 9 bases. The CDR3 loop spans 15 amino acids. With 6 bases clipped from V and 4 bases from J, the junction kept 8 bases outside the gene matches. Per the germline V gene, CDR1 is LNHDA and CDR2 is SQIVND (reference sequence).

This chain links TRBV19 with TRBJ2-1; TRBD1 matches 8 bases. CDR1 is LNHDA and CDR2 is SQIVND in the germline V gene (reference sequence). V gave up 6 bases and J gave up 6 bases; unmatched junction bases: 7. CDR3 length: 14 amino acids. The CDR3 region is CASRKDRDFNEQFF. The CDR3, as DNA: TGTGCCAGTAGGAAGGACAGGGACTTCAATGAGCAGTTCTTC.

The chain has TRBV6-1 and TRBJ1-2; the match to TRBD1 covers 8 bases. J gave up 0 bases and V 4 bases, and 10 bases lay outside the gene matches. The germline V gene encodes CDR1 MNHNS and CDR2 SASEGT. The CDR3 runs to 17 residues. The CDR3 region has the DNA TGTGCCAGCAGTGCCCCCGGGACAGGTTCACCTAACTATGGCTACACCTTC. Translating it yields CASSAPGTGSPNYGYTF.